The clone carrying this T cell receptor (beta chain) was counted between two and nine times. PCR used 60 Vbeta primers and 13 Jbeta primers. Profiled with immunoSEQ multiplex PCR; TCRdb holds only in-frame clones, not every one. The sample contains some 150,000 clones, just under 65% of which appear only once. CDR1 and CDR2 (germline): MNHEY, SVGAGI. This CDR3 region has 15 residues. The V end lost 6 bases, the J end lost 0 bases, and 14 bases lay between the germline ends. These data originate in a study of cytomegalovirus exposure and HLA in healthy donors. This chain uses TRBV6-5 with TRBJ1-2; weak D call: TRBD1 (6 bases). The receptor was isolated from a woman in her fifties or sixties in good health and CMV-seropositive. Material for sequencing was PBMCs. DNA for the CDR3: TGTGCCAGCAGACCCGGGACAACTACTAACTATGGCTACACCTTC. It translates to CASRPGTTTNYGYTF.